This section outlines one T cell receptor beta chain sequence together with its context. The data belong to a study of monozygotic twins with cystic fibrosis. V lost 5 bases and J 5 bases, leaving 7 bases between the germline ends. From germline, CDR1 is GTSNPN and CDR2 SVGIG (reference sequence). The CDR3 contains 12 residues. TCRdb keeps only in-frame clones here, not all; method: immunoSEQ multiplex PCR. The table shows approximately 34,000 clones, with about 96% occurring only once. The sequence was collected from a girl aged 2 to 10 with cystic fibrosis. The sample taken for sequencing was blood. This rearrangement joins TRBV30 to TRBJ2-6; D unclear. CDR3 coding DNA: TGTGCCTGGGAATTGCGGGCCAACGTCCTGACTTTC. This sequence encodes CAWELRANVLTF.